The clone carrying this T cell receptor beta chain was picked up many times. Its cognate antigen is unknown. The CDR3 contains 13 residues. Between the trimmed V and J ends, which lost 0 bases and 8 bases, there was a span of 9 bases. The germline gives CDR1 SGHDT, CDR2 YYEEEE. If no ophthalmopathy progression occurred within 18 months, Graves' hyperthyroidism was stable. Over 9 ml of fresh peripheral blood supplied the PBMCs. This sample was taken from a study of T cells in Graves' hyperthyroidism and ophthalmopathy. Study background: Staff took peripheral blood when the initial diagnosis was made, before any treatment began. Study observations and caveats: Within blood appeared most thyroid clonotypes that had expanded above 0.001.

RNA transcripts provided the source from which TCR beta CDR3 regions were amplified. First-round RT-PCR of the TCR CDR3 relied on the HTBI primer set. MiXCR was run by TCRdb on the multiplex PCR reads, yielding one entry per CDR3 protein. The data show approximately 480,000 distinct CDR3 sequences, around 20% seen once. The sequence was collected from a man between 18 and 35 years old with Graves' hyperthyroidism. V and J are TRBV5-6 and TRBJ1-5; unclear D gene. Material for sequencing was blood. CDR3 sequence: CASSLAPGEPQHF. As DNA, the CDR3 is TGTGCCAGCAGCTTGGCTCCGGGAGAGCCCCAGCATTTT.